This entry is about one T cell receptor (beta chain). Antigen: not known. These data are taken from a study of T cell responses to AZD1222 COVID-19 vaccine. General study results and limits: The study identified only six AZD1222 recipients as seropositive at baseline.

The assay was immunoSEQ multiplex PCR, and TCRdb's table has in-frame clones only and misses some. The profile shows 110,000 to 150,000 clones, around 90% of them singletons. This TCR derives from an adult who received the AZD1222 COVID-19 vaccine. The sample consisted of peripheral blood, taken 28 days after the second AZD1222 dose.

CDR3 sequence reads: CASSLERPSTDTQYF. CDR3 DNA: TGTGCCAGCAGTTTAGAGAGGCCTAGCACAGATACGCAGTATTTT. The gene calls are TRBV28 and TRBJ2-3, with D hard to call. CDR1 MDHEN and CDR2 SYDVKM come from the germline V gene. The CDR3 sequence is 15 residues long. Trimming pared 2 bases from V and 0 bases from J, leaving 9 bases between.